This is a list of T cell receptor beta chains from one sample in a study of blood T cells in healthy people across ages. One entry per CDR3 protein, called by TCRdb with MiXCR from the 5' RACE reads. Of 450,000 to 600,000 distinct CDR3 sequences detected, roughly a quarter appear once; the ten largest clones hold 3% to 4%. The data were also submitted as part of a second study, on T cells of mothers and their children.

The sample was blood. The receptors were gathered from a boy aged 2 to 10 in good health. Each CDR3 is given with its conserved first and last residue. The D gene is left open where the match is weak. The size entry is marked missing in some rows and otherwise reads once, few, many or a size class.

clone_size d_call j_call v_call cdr3_length cdr3_nt cdr3_aa
few TRBD1 TRBJ1-6 TRBV15 14 TGTGCCACCAGCGGGACAGGAGGTAATTCACCCCTCCACTTT CATSGTGGNSPLHF
. TRBD2 TRBJ2-5 TRBV7-9 17 TGTGCCAGCAGCCGCTACGGGACTAGCGGATACCAAGAGACCCAGTACTTC CASSRYGTSGYQETQYF
few . TRBJ2-1 TRBV10-3 14 TGTGCCATCAGTCCGGCCAAAGGGTCCAATGAGCAGTTCTTC CAISPAKGSNEQFF
. . TRBJ1-2 TRBV30 13 TGTGCCTGGAGTGTGAGGGGCAGCTATGGCTACACCTTC CAWSVRGSYGYTF
few . TRBJ2-4 TRBV5-1 14 TGCGCCAGCAGCCCCGACAGAGCCAAAAACATTCAGTACTTC CASSPDRAKNIQYF
few . TRBJ2-7 TRBV20-1 16 TGCAGTGCTAGAGATCCCAGAACCCCCTTCAACTACGAGCAGTACTTC CSARDPRTPFNYEQYF
. TRBD2 TRBJ2-5 TRBV11-2 15 TGTGCCAGCAGCTTAGATGGGGGGGAGCAAGAGACCCAGTACTTC CASSLDGGEQETQYF
few . TRBJ2-3 TRBV4-1 17 TGCGCCAGCAGCCAAGAGGTCGGAGGGCCCGGCACAGATACGCAGTATTTT CASSQEVGGPGTDTQYF
many . TRBJ2-2 TRBV5-4 15 TGTGCCAGCAGCTTGACCTTGACCCCCTCCGGGGAGCTGTTTTTT CASSLTLTPSGELFF
many . TRBJ2-2 TRBV5-5 14 TGTGCCAGCAGCCCGCTAGCGAACACCGGGGAGCTGTTTTTT CASSPLANTGELFF
. . TRBJ1-2 TRBV28 14 TGTGCCAGCAGTTTAACAACAAGCTCGTATGGCTACACCTTC CASSLTTSSYGYTF
few TRBD2 TRBJ2-1 TRBV14 20 TGTGCCAGCAGCCAAGTAACCGGGACTAGCGGGAGAGTGTGGTACAATGAGCAGTTCTTC CASSQVTGTSGRVWYNEQFF
few . TRBJ1-1 TRBV7-8 13 TGTGCCAGCAGCTTAGGTCTGAGGGGTGAAGCTTTCTTT CASSLGLRGEAFF
few TRBD1 TRBJ1-6 TRBV2 13 TGTGCCAGCCTGGACAGGACTAATTCACCCCTCCACTTT CASLDRTNSPLHF
. . TRBJ2-1 TRBV4-1 16 TGCGCCAGCAGCCCACCCCGAGAACTGTCCTACAATGAGCAGTTCTTC CASSPPRELSYNEQFF
few . TRBJ1-5 TRBV10-3 16 TGTGCCATCAGTGAGTCGACATGGGAGGGCAATCAGCCCCAGCATTTT CAISESTWEGNQPQHF
. . TRBJ1-2 TRBV12-3/TRBV12-4 15 TGTGCCAGCAGTTTAGGGTTTTCAGGGAGTGGTGGCTACACCTTC CASSLGFSGSGGYTF
. . TRBJ2-1 TRBV19 11 TGTGCCAGTAAAATCTACAATGAGCAGTTCTTC CASKIYNEQFF
few TRBD1 TRBJ2-4 TRBV23-1 16 TGCGCCAGCAGTCAAGGGACAGGGGGTAACAAAAACATTCAGTACTTC CASSQGTGGNKNIQYF
. TRBD2 TRBJ2-1 TRBV9 16 TGTGCCAGCACCCGCCGACTAGCGGGAGTAGACAATGAGCAGTTCTTC CASTRRLAGVDNEQFF
few . TRBJ1-6 TRBV12-3/TRBV12-4 12 TGTGCCAGCAGTTCGGTGGTTTCACCCCTCCACTTT CASSSVVSPLHF
few . TRBJ2-5 TRBV12-3/TRBV12-4 14 TGTGCCAGCCATGAGGGGGGTCTGCAAGAGACCCAGTACTTC CASHEGGLQETQYF
. . TRBJ2-5 TRBV18 15 TGTGCCAGCTCACCACAGAATTCGTACCAAGAGACCCAGTACTTC CASSPQNSYQETQYF
. . TRBJ2-3 TRBV20-1 14 TGCAGTGGGAGGGGGGAGTTTGGCGCAGATACGCAGTATTTT CSGRGEFGADTQYF
. . TRBJ1-2 TRBV7-3 14 TGTGCCAGCAGCTTAACGGCAGGGAGTTATGGCTACACCTTC CASSLTAGSYGYTF
. . TRBJ2-7 TRBV7-9 17 TGTGCCAGCAGCTCAGTGATGAGGGGGGACATCTCCTACGAGCAGTACTTC CASSSVMRGDISYEQYF
once TRBD1 TRBJ2-3 TRBV29-1 14 TGCAGCGTGGTATACAGGGGGCGCACAGATACGCAGTATTTT CSVVYRGRTDTQYF
. TRBD1 TRBJ2-1 TRBV6-2/TRBV6-3 13 TGTGCCGGATCGGACAGGCACTACAATGAGCAGTTCTTC CAGSDRHYNEQFF
once TRBD2 TRBJ2-7 TRBV7-2 14 TGTGCCAGCAGCCTAACCGGGACTAGGTACGAGCAGTACTTC CASSLTGTRYEQYF
. TRBD1 TRBJ1-2 TRBV7-2 15 TGTGCCAGCAGCTATCCGGGACAGGAGTCCTTTGGCTACACCTTC CASSYPGQESFGYTF
. TRBD1 TRBJ2-5 TRBV2 14 TGTGCCAGCAACCGCCTCGGACAGGGGGAGACCCAGTACTTC CASNRLGQGETQYF
few . TRBJ1-2 TRBV29-1 13 TGCAGCGTCCCGGGACCTTATAACTATGGCTACACCTTC CSVPGPYNYGYTF